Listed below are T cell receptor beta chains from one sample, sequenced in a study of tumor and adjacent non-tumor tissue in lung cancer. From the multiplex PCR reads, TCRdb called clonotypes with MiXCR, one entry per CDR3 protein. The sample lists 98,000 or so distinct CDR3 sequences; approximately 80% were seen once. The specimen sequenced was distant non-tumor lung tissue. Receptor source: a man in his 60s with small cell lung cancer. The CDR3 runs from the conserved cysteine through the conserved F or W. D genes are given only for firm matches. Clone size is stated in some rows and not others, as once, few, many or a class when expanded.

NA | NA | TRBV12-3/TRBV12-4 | CASGLVGVEAFF
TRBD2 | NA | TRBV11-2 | CASCSGGGTSGRIYNEQFF
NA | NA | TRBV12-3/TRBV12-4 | CASSYETEHNEHFF
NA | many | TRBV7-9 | CASSLLRTRTDTQYF
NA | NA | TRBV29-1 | CSIEPRDTEASF
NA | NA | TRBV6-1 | CASSGALGVSTEAFF
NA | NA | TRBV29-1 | CSVGWDVMETQYF
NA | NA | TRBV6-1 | CASRDWASEKETQYF
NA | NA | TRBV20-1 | CSARAPGRLVF
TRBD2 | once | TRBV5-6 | CASLVQNSGRKLSHEQYF
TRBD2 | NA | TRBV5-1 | CASSWTSGRPTYMQYF
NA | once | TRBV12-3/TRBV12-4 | CTSSSDNRDSGASVLTF
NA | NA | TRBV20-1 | CSATSGTEERTKYF
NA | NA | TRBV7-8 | CVSSPGTRAYNGQFF
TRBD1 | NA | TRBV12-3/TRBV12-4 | CANGLVDREETQYF
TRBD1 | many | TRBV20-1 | CSAGRGQTNTEAFF
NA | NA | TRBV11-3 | CASSYGQGSVHEQYF
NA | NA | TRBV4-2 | CASSRAHKWAASGNTIYF
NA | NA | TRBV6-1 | CASSHRQFVIRTDRQYF
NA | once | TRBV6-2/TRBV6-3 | CAGRLDIFTEAFF
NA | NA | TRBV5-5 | CASSLMATTNEQFF
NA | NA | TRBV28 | CASSISYQETQYF
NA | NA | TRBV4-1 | CTSSHVPGRGTEAFF
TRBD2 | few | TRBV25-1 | CASSATTLAASTDTQYF
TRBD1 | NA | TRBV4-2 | CVSSQDSSRGREQFF
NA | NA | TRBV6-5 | CASRSQGRDTDTQYF
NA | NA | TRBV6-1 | CASTVSTGFTDTQYF
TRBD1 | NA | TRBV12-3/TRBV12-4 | CASNILDREETQYF
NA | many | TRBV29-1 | CSVQTSLGTDTQYF
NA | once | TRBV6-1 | CASSEDEAGTQHF
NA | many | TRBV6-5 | CASSWAYNSPLHF
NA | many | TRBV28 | CASSLGQTGNTEAFF
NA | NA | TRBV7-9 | CASSHTQWANYGYTF
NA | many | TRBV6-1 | CASSHRRFVISTDTQYF
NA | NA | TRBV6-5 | CASSCQRGNQPQHF
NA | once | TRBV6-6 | CASSYSEVSSDTEYF
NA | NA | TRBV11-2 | CASSPGTWGIQSQHF
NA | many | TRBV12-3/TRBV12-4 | CASSLLSGLGGELFF
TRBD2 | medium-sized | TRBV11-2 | CASSPHGRADTDTQYF
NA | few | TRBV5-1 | CASSLVGSYEQYF
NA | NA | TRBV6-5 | CASSLREGGYGFNQPQHF
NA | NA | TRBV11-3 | CASSQPTDTQYF
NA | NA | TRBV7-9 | CASSLVQQRNEKLFF
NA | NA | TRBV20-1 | CSAREASVDAGELCF
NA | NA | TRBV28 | CASSFPVHNNGYTF
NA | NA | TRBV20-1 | CSAKTADVDQPQHF
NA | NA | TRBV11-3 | CASSSSSGGTDTQYF
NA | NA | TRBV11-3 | CASLEGGRGTEAFF
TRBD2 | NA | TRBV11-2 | CTSRTGLAVEDTQYF